A single sample is the source of the 5 T cell receptor beta chains below, sequenced in a study of T cell responses to AZD1222 COVID-19 vaccine. The data were produced by immunoSEQ multiplex PCR, yet TCRdb's version contains in-frame clones alone and is incomplete. The data hold around 130,000 clones, with about 86% observed a single time. The specimen comprised peripheral blood, sampled on day 0 of AZD1222 vaccination. The receptors stem from an adult in good health.

This clone was seen more than once but under ten times. The chain joins TRBV28 to TRBJ1-1; D unclear. V gave up 7 bases and J gave up 3 bases, with 6 bases separating them. This CDR3 contains 11 residues. The V gene's germline CDR1 is MDHEN and CDR2 SYDVKM. The CDR3, as DNA: TGTGCCAGCACGACGTACACTGAAGCTTTCTTT. This gives the protein CASTTYTEAFF.

J is TRBJ2-2 and V is TRBV5-4; 8 bases map to TRBD1. The trim removed 4 bases at V and 7 bases at J, leaving 6 bases unmatched. The germline gives CDR1 SGHNT, CDR2 YYREEE (reference sequence). The CDR3 length is 14 residues. The CDR3 coding sequence is TGTGCCAGCAGCGGCAGGGGGCTGAGCGGGGAGCTGTTTTTT. The encoded protein is CASSGRGLSGELFF.

This clone was seen just once. This chain joins TRBV28 and TRBJ2-1; D perhaps matches TRBD2 (5 bases). This CDR3 is 12 amino acids long. The V gene's germline CDR1 is MDHEN and CDR2 SYDVKM. V was trimmed by 5 bases and J by 5 bases, leaving 7 bases between them. CDR3 in amino acids: CASSLADNEQFF. The CDR3 nucleotides read TGTGCCAGCAGTCTAGCAGACAATGAGCAGTTCTTC.

The CDR3 spells CASSREYRSKLFF. The CDR3 DNA is TGTGCCAGCAGCCGCGAGTACAGGAGCAAACTGTTTTTT. The rearrangement links TRBV5-4 to TRBJ1-4, with a possible D match to TRBD1 (5 bases). The length of the CDR3 is 13 residues. Germline-derived CDR1 and CDR2 are SGHNT and YYREEE (reference sequence). V dropped 4 bases and J dropped 11 bases, with 15 bases sitting between them.

As regards this clone: Its ends do not fully match the called genes, so a read error is possible. In DNA form, the CDR3 reads TGTGCCAGCAGTCTATCGTGGAACACTGAAGCTTTCTTT. It is translated as CASSLSWNTEAFF. This chain joins TRBV27 and TRBJ1-1; D is unresolved. The germline CDR1 and CDR2 sequences are MNHEY and SMNVEV (reference sequence). This CDR3 contains 13 residues.